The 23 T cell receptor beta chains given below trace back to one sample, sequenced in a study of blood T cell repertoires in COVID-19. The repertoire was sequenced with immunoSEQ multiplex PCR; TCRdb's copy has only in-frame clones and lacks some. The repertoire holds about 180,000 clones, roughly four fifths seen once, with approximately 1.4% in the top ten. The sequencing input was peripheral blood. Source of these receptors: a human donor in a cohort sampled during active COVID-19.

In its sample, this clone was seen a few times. In nucleotides, the CDR3 is TGTGCCAGCAGCTTGCAGGAAGGTTCACCCCTCCACTTT. It codes for CASSLQEGSPLHF. The chain carries TRBV11-2 and TRBJ1-6, with D hard to call. The CDR3 has 13 residues. Trimming took off 3 bases at V and 9 bases at J, with 9 bases between the two ends. From germline, CDR1 is SGHAT and CDR2 FQNNGV.

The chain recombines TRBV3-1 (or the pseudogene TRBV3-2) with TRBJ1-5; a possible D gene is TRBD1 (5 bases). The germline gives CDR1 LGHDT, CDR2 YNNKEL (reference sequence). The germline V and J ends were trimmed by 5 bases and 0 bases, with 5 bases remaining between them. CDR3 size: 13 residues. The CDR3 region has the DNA TGTGCCAGCAGCAGGGGTAGCAATCAGCCCCAGCATTTT. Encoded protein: CASSRGSNQPQHF.

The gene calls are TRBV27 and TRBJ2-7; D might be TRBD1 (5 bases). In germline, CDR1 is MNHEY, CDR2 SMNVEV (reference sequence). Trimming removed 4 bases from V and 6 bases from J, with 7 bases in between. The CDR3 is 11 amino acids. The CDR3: CASSSTGEQYF. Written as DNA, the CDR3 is TGTGCCAGCAGTTCAACAGGCGAGCAGTACTTC.

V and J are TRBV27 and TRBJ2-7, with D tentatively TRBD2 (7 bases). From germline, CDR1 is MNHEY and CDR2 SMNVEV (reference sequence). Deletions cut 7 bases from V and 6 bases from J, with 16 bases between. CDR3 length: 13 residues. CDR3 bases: TGTGCCAGCAAAACCCGGGGAGGGGGCGAGCAGTACTTC. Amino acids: CASKTRGGGEQYF.

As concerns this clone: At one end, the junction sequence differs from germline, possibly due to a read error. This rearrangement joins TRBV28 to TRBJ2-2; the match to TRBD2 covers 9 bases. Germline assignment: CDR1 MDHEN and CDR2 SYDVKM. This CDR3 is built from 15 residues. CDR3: CASSPGLANTGELFF. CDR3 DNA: TGTGCCAGCAGCCCTGGACTAGCGAATACCGGGGAGCTGTTTTTT.

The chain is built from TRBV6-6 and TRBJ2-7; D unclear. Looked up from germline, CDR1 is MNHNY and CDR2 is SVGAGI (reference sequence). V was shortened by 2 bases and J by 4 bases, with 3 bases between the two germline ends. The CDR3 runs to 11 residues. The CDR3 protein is CASSYQYEQYF. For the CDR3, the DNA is TGTGCCAGCAGTTACCAATACGAGCAGTACTTC.

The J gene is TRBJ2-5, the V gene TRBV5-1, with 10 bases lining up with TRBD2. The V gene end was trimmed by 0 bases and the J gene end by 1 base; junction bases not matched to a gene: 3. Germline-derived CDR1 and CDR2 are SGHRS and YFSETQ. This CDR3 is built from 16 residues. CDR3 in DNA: TGCGCCAGCAGCTTGGGGGCTAGCGGGGGCCAAGAGACCCAGTACTTC. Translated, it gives CASSLGASGGQETQYF. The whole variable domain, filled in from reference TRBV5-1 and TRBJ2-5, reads KAGVTQTPRYLIKTRGQQVTLSCSPISGHRSVSWYQQTPGQGLQFLFEYFSETQRNKGNFPGRFSGRQFSNSRSEMNVSTLELGDSALYLCASSLGASGGQETQYFGPGTRLLVL.

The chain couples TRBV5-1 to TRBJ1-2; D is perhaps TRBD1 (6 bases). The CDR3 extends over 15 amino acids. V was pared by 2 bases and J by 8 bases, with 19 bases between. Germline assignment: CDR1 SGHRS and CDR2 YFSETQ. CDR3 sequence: CASSLTGRGPFGYTF. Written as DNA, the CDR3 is TGCGCCAGCAGCTTAACAGGGCGGGGGCCATTCGGCTACACCTTC.

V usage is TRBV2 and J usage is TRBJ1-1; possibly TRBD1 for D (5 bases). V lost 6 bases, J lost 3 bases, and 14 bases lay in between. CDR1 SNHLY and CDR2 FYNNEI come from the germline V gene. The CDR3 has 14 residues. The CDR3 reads CASRQRVGDTEAFF. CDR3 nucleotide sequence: TGTGCCAGCAGACAAAGGGTAGGGGACACTGAAGCTTTCTTT.

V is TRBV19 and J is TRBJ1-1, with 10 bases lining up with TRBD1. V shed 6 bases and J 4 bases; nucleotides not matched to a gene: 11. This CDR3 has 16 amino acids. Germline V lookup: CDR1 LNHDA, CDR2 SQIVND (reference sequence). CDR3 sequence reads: CASRTATGGGRTEAFF. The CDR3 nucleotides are TGTGCCAGTAGGACTGCGACAGGGGGCGGTCGCACTGAAGCTTTCTTT.

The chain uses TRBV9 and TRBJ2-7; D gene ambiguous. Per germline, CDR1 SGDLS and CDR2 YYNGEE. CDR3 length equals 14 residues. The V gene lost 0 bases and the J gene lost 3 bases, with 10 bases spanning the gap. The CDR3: CASSVGPRGYEQYF. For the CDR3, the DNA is TGTGCCAGCAGCGTAGGACCGAGAGGCTACGAGCAGTACTTC.

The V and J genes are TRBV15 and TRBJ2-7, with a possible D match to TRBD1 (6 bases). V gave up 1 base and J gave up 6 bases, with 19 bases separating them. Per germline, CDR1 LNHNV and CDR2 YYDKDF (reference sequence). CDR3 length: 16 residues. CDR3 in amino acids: CATSRGIGQLVSEQYF. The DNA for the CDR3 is TGTGCCACCAGCAGAGGGATAGGACAGCTCGTCTCCGAGCAGTACTTC. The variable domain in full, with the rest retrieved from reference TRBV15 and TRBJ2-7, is DAMVIQNPRYQVTQFGKPVTLSCSQTLNHNVMYWYQQKSSQAPKLLFHYYDKDFNNEADTPDNFQSRRPNTSFCFLDIRSPGLGDTAMYLCATSRGIGQLVSEQYFGPGTRLTVT.

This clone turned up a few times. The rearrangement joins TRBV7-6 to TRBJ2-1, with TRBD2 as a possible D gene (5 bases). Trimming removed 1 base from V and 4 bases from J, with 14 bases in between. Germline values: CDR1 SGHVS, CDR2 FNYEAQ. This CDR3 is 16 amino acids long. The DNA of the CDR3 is TGTGCCAGCAGCTTAGTTGTGGTCCCGGGGTACAATGAGCAGTTCTTC. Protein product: CASSLVVVPGYNEQFF.

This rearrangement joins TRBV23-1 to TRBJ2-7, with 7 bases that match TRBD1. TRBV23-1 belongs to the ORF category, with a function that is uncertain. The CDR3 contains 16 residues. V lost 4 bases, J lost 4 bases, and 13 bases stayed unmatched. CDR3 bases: TGCGCCAGCAGTCCCAGGAACAGGGGCCCCTGGTACGAGCAGTACTTC. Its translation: CASSPRNRGPWYEQYF.

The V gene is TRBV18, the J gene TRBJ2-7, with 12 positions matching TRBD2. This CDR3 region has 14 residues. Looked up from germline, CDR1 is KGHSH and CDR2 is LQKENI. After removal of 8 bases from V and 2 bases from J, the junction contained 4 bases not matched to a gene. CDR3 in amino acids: CASGLAGSPYEQYF. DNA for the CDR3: TGTGCCAGCGGACTAGCGGGGTCTCCCTACGAGCAGTACTTC.

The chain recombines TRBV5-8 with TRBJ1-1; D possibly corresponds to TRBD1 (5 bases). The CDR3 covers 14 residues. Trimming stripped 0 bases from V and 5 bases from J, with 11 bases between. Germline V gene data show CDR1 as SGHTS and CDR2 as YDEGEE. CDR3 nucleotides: TGTGCCAGCAGCTTGGTGCAGGGCCGGACTGAAGCTTTCTTT. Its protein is CASSLVQGRTEAFF.

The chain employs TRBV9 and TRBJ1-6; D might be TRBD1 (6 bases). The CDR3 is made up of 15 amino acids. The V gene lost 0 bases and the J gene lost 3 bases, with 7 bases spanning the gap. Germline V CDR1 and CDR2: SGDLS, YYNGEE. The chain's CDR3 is CASSVEQGYNSPLHF. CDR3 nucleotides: TGTGCCAGCAGCGTAGAACAGGGCTATAATTCACCCCTCCACTTT.

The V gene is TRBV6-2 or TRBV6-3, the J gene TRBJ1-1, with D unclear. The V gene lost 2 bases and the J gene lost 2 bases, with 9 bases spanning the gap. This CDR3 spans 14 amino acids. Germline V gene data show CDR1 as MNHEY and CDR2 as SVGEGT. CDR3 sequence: CASSYGQVNTEAFF. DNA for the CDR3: TGTGCCAGCAGTTACGGCCAGGTCAACACTGAAGCTTTCTTT.

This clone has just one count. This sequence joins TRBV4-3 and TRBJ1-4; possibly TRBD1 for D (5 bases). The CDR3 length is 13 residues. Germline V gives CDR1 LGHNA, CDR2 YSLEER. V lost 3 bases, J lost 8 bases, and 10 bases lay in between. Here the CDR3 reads CASSQGSGEKLFF. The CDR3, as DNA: TGCGCCAGCAGCCAGGGGTCAGGGGAAAAACTGTTTTTT.

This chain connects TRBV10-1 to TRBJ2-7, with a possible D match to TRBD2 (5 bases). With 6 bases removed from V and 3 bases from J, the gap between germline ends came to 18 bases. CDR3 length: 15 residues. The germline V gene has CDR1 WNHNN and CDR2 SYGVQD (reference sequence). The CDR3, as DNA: TGCGCCAGCAGCCGCGGAGGTCCGGCCGGCTACGAGCAGTACTTC. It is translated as CASSRGGPAGYEQYF.

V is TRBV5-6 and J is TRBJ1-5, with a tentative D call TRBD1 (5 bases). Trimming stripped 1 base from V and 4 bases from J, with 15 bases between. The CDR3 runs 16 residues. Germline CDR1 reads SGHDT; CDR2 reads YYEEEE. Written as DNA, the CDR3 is TGTGCCAGCAGCTTGTTGGGACGGGAGCCAAATCAGCCCCAGCATTTT. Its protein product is CASSLLGREPNQPQHF. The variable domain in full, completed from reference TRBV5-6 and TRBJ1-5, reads DAGVTQSPTHLIKTRGQQVTLRCSPKSGHDTVSWYQQALGQGPQFIFQYYEEEERQRGNFPDRFSGHQFPNYSSELNVNALLLGDSALYLCASSLLGREPNQPQHFGDGTRLSIL.

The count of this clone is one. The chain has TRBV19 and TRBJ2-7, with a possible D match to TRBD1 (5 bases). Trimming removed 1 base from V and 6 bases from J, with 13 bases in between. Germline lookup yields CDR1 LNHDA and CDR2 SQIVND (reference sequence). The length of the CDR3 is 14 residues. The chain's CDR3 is CASSIGAQVTEQYF. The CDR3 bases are TGTGCCAGTAGTATAGGGGCACAGGTGACCGAGCAGTACTTC.

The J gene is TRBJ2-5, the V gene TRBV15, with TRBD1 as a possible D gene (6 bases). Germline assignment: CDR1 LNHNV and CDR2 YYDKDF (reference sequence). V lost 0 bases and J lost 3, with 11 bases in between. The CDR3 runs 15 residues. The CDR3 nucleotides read TGTGCCACCAGCAGAGATCCCAGGGGCGAAGAGACCCAGTACTTC. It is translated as CATSRDPRGEETQYF.